This T cell receptor beta chain was captured by sequencing in a study of blood T cell repertoires in COVID-19. As processed by the authors: Estimates of nucleated cell counts were drawn from the amplification of reference gene primers. The repertoire was sequenced with immunoSEQ multiplex PCR; TCRdb's copy has only in-frame clones and lacks some. Clone size and V and J calls were adopted from that table, with D and trimming inferred from the DNA. Of some 350,000 clones in the sample, roughly 90% were seen once. Followed over time, Seattle patients had been enrolled while infection was active. Germline CDR1 ENHRY, CDR2 SYGVKD. Trimming took 7 bases from V and 3 from J, leaving 14 bases between them. The CDR3 extends over 14 amino acids.

The clonotype was recovered from a woman aged 70-85 years with COVID-19, enrolled during active disease. The rearrangement uses TRBV10-3 and TRBJ2-3, with D possibly being TRBD1 (6 bases). Sequencing used peripheral blood. CDR3 in DNA: TGTGCCATCATGGGGGCTTTCAGGACAGATACGCAGTATTTT. Protein: CAIMGAFRTDTQYF.